Presented here are 10 T cell receptor beta chains from one specimen sequenced in a study of cytomegalovirus exposure and HLA in healthy donors (dated by TCRdb to the late 2010s). The library was generated by the immunoSEQ multiplex PCR assay. For the multiplex PCR, a mixture combining 60 forward primers for TCR Vbeta segments and 13 reverse primers for TCR Jbeta segments was used. TCRdb took this table from immuneACCESS and kept in-frame rearrangements with V and J called. Such tables lack part of the clones; where checked against another copy, unresolved V genes explain under half of the gap, and the rest is unexplained. This sample's listing comprises tens of thousands of clones. Of the sample, roughly 1.5% is held by the ten largest clones. Sample: PBMCs. All receptors derive from an older woman in good health and CMV-seronegative.

This chain uses TRBV6-1 with TRBJ2-7; 7 nucleotides match TRBD2. Germline values: CDR1 MNHNS, CDR2 SASEGT. The V and J ends lost 2 bases and 3 bases, in that order; junction bases with no gene match: 7. The CDR3 consists of 15 residues. DNA for the CDR3: TGTGCCAGCAGTGAACCCGGGGGGAGTGTCTACGAGCAGTACTTC. Protein product: CASSEPGGSVYEQYF.

The chain links TRBV19 to TRBJ2-2; the match to TRBD2 covers 10 bases. The CDR3 sequence is 17 residues long. The germline V gene has CDR1 LNHDA and CDR2 SQIVND (reference sequence). V lost 1 base, J lost 6 bases, and 8 bases stayed unmatched. CDR3 DNA sequence: TGTGCCAGTAGTATAGGCTCGCTAGCGGGAGTCGCCGGGGAGCTGTTTTTT. It encodes CASSIGSLAGVAGELFF.

The rearrangement joins TRBV7-2 to TRBJ2-3; D is ambiguous. This CDR3 comprises 13 residues. Germline loops: CDR1 SGHTA, CDR2 FQGNSA. V was shortened by 5 bases and J by 6 bases, with 12 bases between the two germline ends. In DNA, the CDR3 is TGTGCCAGCAGCCCAAACATAGCCGATACGCAGTATTTT. This sequence encodes CASSPNIADTQYF.

This chain uses TRBV4-3 with TRBJ2-7; 7 nucleotides line up with TRBD1. J was trimmed by 3 bases and V by 1 base; bases with no gene match: 3. This CDR3 has 14 amino acids. Germline V gives CDR1 LGHNA, CDR2 YSLEER. The CDR3 DNA reads TGCGCCAGCAGCCAAGCCGACAGGGTCTACGAGCAGTACTTC. It encodes CASSQADRVYEQYF.

This rearrangement joins TRBV4-2 to TRBJ2-1; 12 bases line up with TRBD2. Germline CDR1 LGHNA, CDR2 YNFKEQ. The CDR3 has 18 amino acids. The J segment lost 7 bases and the V segment lost 0 bases, leaving 10 bases of the junction unmatched. This CDR3 is CASSQEGLAGGYLNEQFF. CDR3 coding DNA: TGTGCCAGCAGCCAAGAGGGACTAGCGGGCGGGTACCTAAATGAGCAGTTCTTC.

This chain links TRBV7-9 with TRBJ1-2, with 11 bases matching TRBD1. The trim removed 5 bases at V and 5 bases at J, leaving 7 bases unmatched. Germline CDR1 is SEHNR and CDR2 is FQNEAQ (reference sequence). The CDR3 has 15 amino acids. In DNA, the CDR3 is TGTGCCAGCAGCGCAGGGACAGGGGGACTTTATGGCTACACCTTC. This gives the protein CASSAGTGGLYGYTF.

The genes are TRBV19 and TRBJ1-2; D is uncertain. CDR3 size: 12 residues. The germline gives CDR1 LNHDA, CDR2 SQIVND (reference sequence). The V and J ends lost 3 bases and 5 bases respectively, with 7 bases between them. CDR3 residues: CASSISVYGYTF. DNA of the CDR3: TGTGCCAGTAGTATTAGCGTATATGGCTACACCTTC.

This rearrangement joins TRBV28 to TRBJ2-6; D is perhaps TRBD1 (5 bases). The CDR3 runs 15 residues. V lost 4 bases, J lost 0 bases, and 7 bases lay in between. The germline CDR1 and CDR2 sequences are MDHEN and SYDVKM. The CDR3 DNA is TGTGCCAGCAGTTCTACAGGCTCTGGGGCCAACGTCCTGACTTTC. It translates to CASSSTGSGANVLTF.

The rearrangement uses TRBV15 and TRBJ1-5; a weak D match, TRBD1 (6 bases). The length of the CDR3 is 15 residues. Looked up from germline, CDR1 is LNHNV and CDR2 is YYDKDF (reference sequence). V was trimmed by 0 bases and J by 10 bases, leaving 16 bases between them. The chain's CDR3 is CATSREGLGASPQHF. The CDR3 DNA sequence: TGTGCCACCAGCAGAGAAGGCTTGGGGGCCAGTCCCCAGCATTTT.

The V and J genes are TRBV30 and TRBJ2-7; D gene ambiguous. V was cut by 2 bases and J by 4 bases, with 9 bases left in between. From germline, CDR1 is GTSNPN and CDR2 SVGIG (reference sequence). CDR3 length: 12 residues. CDR3: CAWSMGQYEQYF. CDR3 nucleotide sequence: TGTGCCTGGAGTATGGGCCAATACGAGCAGTACTTC.